This T cell receptor beta chain was sequenced during a study of molecular identifiers for immune sequencing clone quantification. As regards this clonotype: Its target is not known. Germline is not matched at one junction end, which may reflect a read error.

TCRdb independently ran MiXCR on the PCR reads; one entry per CDR3 protein. This table has about 10,000 distinct CDR3 sequences, approximately 19% appearing once. Germline values: CDR1 SQVTM, CDR2 ANQGSEA. This CDR3 comprises 14 residues. General observations from the study: Researchers reportedly could pick up spiked Jurkat TCR RNA from one cell mixed into about 1 million naive cells.

Naive CD8 T cells were FACS-sorted by CD8+CD4-CCR7+CD45RA+ markers. The chain has TRBV29-1 and TRBJ2-2; 7 nucleotides line up with TRBD2. The source of this sequence is a human donor in good health. Some libraries in this study had Jurkat cell RNA spiked in. The sequenced material came from naive CD8+ T cells from blood, with Jurkat cell RNA spiked in. Specified subset: FACS-sorted CD8+CD4-CCR7+CD45RA+ naive T cells. CDR3 region: CSVEGRENAGELFF. CDR3 coding DNA: TGCAGCGTTGAAGGGCGGGAGAACGCCGGGGAGCTGTTTTTT.